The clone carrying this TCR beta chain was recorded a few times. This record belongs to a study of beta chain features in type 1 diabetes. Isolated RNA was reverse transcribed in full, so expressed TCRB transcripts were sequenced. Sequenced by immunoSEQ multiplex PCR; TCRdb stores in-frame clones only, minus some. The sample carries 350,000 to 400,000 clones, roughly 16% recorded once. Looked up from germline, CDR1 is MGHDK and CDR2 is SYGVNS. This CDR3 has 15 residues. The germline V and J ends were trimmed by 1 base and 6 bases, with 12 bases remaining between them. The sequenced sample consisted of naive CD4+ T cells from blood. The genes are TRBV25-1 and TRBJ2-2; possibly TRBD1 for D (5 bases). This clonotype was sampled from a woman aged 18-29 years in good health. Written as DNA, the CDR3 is TGTGCCAGCAGTGAATTCAGGGTTTTGCCCGGGGAGCTGTTTTTT. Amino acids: CASSEFRVLPGELFF.